Listed below are T cell receptor beta chains from one sample, sequenced in a study of T-cell reconstitution after alpha-beta-depleted transplantation in children. TCRdb analysed the PCR reads with MiXCR anew, one entry per CDR3 protein. The sample includes fewer than 350,000 distinct CDR3 sequences, roughly 8.2% of them seen just once. The sample was peripheral blood, taken 360 days after TCRalphabeta/CD19-depleted stem cell transplant. The receptor source for this set is a female patient aged 2-9 years who had a stem cell transplant for Fanconi anemia, so the T cells may come from the graft donor. The CDR3 runs from the conserved cysteine through the conserved F or W. A D gene is named only where the DNA matches it firmly. For some rows the clone size is stated as once, few or many, or as a class when expanded; others skip it.

>TRBV15|-|TRBJ2-2|-
CATSRDNRDVLPGELFF
TGTGCCACCAGCAGAGATAACAGGGACGTACTTCCCGGGGAGCTGTTTTTT
>TRBV7-2|many|TRBJ1-1|-
CASSLWGLTSKAFF
TGTGCCAGCAGCTTATGGGGTTTGACAAGTAAAGCTTTCTTT
>TRBV7-9|many|TRBJ2-3|-
CASSYSVTQPSDTQYF
TGTGCCAGCAGCTATTCTGTTACCCAGCCTTCAGATACGCAGTATTTT
>TRBV20-1|many|TRBJ2-7|-
CSASSAALYEQYF
TGCAGTGCTAGTTCTGCGGCGCTCTACGAGCAGTACTTC
>TRBV29-1|many|TRBJ2-5|-
CSVAPDSYQETQYF
TGCAGCGTTGCCCCTGACAGTTACCAAGAGACCCAGTACTTC
>TRBV7-3|-|TRBJ2-2|TRBD2
CASSLEGGPRELFF
TGTGCCAGCAGCTTGGAGGGAGGGCCTCGGGAGCTGTTTTTT
>TRBV28|-|TRBJ1-2|-
CASSRNREDYGYTF
TGTGCCAGCAGCCGTAACAGGGAGGACTATGGCTACACCTTC
>TRBV20-1|many|TRBJ1-3|-
CSAIHNSGNTIYF
TGCAGTGCTATCCACAACTCTGGAAACACCATATATTTT
>TRBV5-6|few|TRBJ2-6|-
CASSLPAVGSVAGANVLTF
TGTGCCAGCAGCTTGCCCGCAGTAGGATCGGTCGCTGGGGCCAACGTCCTGACTTTC
>TRBV20-1|-|TRBJ2-3|TRBD2
CSAGISGGADTQNF
TGCAGTGCTGGAATTAGCGGGGGGGCAGATACGCAGAATTTT
>TRBV7-2|many|TRBJ2-2|-
CASSLLAPSVRTGELFF
TGTGCCAGCAGCTTATTGGCCCCTAGCGTTCGAACCGGGGAGCTGTTTTTT
>TRBV7-6|many|TRBJ1-3|-
CASSSYVMDSGNTIYF
TGTGCCAGCAGCTCTTACGTAATGGACTCTGGAAACACCATATATTTT
>TRBV5-5|many|TRBJ2-1|-
CASSPGGNEQFF
TGTGCCAGCAGCCCTGGAGGCAATGAGCAGTTCTTC
>TRBV5-1|-|TRBJ2-7|TRBD1
CASSTDRAYEQYF
TGCGCCAGCAGCACGGACAGGGCCTACGAGCAGTACTTC
>TRBV6-2/TRBV6-3|few|TRBJ2-3|TRBD2
CASRGAGGPNTQYF
TGTGCCAGCAGGGGAGCGGGAGGTCCCAATACGCAGTATTTT
>TRBV11-2|few|TRBJ2-2|-
CASSLVGTWARDTGELFF
TGTGCCAGCAGCTTAGTGGGGACCTGGGCTCGTGACACCGGGGAGCTGTTTTTT
>TRBV5-6|-|TRBJ1-2|-
CASSPRRGYGYTF
TGTGCCAGCAGCCCCAGACGGGGGTATGGCTACACCTTC
>TRBV4-2|many|TRBJ2-2|TRBD2
CASSLLAGASNTGELFF
TGTGCCAGCAGCCTTCTAGCGGGAGCGTCGAACACCGGGGAGCTGTTTTTT
>TRBV12-3/TRBV12-4|many|TRBJ2-1|-
CASSLVDPYNEQFF
TGTGCCAGCAGTTTAGTCGACCCCTACAATGAGCAGTTCTTC
>TRBV28|many|TRBJ1-1|-
CASSLDGAGEEAFF
TGTGCCAGCAGTTTGGATGGGGCCGGGGAGGAAGCTTTCTTT
>TRBV6-2/TRBV6-3|-|TRBJ2-7|-
CASKRGNGAYEQYF
TGTGCCAGCAAAAGGGGGAACGGGGCCTACGAGCAGTACTTC
>TRBV27|-|TRBJ1-1|-
CASRTSGTEAFF
TGTGCCAGCCGGACGTCAGGAACTGAAGCTTTCTTT
>TRBV4-1|few|TRBJ1-2|-
CASSQGADNYGYTF
TGCGCCAGCAGCCAAGGGGCGGATAACTATGGCTACACCTTC
>TRBV2|many|TRBJ2-5|TRBD2
CASSAISGGKETQYF
TGTGCCAGCAGCGCTATTAGCGGGGGAAAAGAGACCCAGTACTTC
>TRBV28|few|TRBJ1-2|-
CASNLRGINGYTF
TGTGCCAGCAATTTACGTGGAATTAATGGCTACACCTTC
>TRBV6-1|few|TRBJ1-3|-
CASSASGTGNTIYF
TGTGCCAGCAGTGCCTCAGGGACTGGAAACACCATATATTTT
>TRBV5-1|few|TRBJ2-7|TRBD2
CASSVAGASYEQYF
TGCGCCAGCAGCGTAGCGGGGGCCTCCTACGAGCAGTACTTC
>TRBV25-1|many|TRBJ2-7|-
CASRDRTSYEQYF
TGTGCCAGCAGAGACAGGACCAGCTACGAGCAGTACTTC
>TRBV28|many|TRBJ2-7|-
CASSSRTDEQYF
TGTGCCAGCAGTTCCAGGACGGACGAGCAGTACTTC
>TRBV28|few|TRBJ1-2|TRBD1
CASSLGPTGGSGYTF
TGTGCCAGCAGTTTAGGTCCGACAGGGGGCTCCGGCTACACCTTC
>TRBV6-5|many|TRBJ2-3|TRBD1
CASSSTGGTDTQYF
TGTGCCAGCAGTTCAACAGGGGGCACAGATACGCAGTATTTT
>TRBV27|many|TRBJ2-1|-
CASRTHLDPPTYNEQFF
TGTGCCAGCAGAACCCATTTAGACCCCCCAACCTACAATGAGCAGTTCTTC
>TRBV12-3/TRBV12-4|many|TRBJ2-5|TRBD1
CASSLGQGSSETQYF
TGTGCCAGCAGTTTAGGACAGGGGAGTTCAGAGACCCAGTACTTC
>TRBV28|many|TRBJ2-7|-
CASSSTTLYEQYF
TGTGCCAGCAGCTCAACCACTCTCTACGAGCAGTACTTC
>TRBV5-1|many|TRBJ2-7|TRBD1
CASSLTGGYTYEQYF
TGCGCCAGCAGCTTAACAGGGGGCTATACCTACGAGCAGTACTTC
>TRBV7-8|few|TRBJ2-3|-
CASSLPVRGGGSTDTQYF
TGTGCCAGCAGCCTACCCGTAAGAGGGGGGGGAAGCACAGATACGCAGTATTTT
>TRBV28|many|TRBJ1-1|-
CASSFPTEAFF
TGTGCCAGCAGTTTCCCAACTGAAGCTTTCTTT
>TRBV5-5|many|TRBJ2-4|-
CASSLRPTSDKNIQYF
TGTGCCAGCAGCTTGCGGCCAACGAGCGACAAAAACATTCAGTACTTC
>TRBV11-2|-|TRBJ1-1|-
CASSLDLGTEAFF
TGTGCCAGCAGCTTAGATCTGGGAACTGAAGCTTTCTTT
>TRBV20-1|few|TRBJ2-3|TRBD2
CSATPTSGGRTDTQYF
TGCAGTGCTACACCGACTAGCGGGGGTCGCACAGATACGCAGTATTTT
>TRBV20-1|few|TRBJ2-5|-
CSASNLRLPQETQYF
TGCAGTGCTAGTAACTTGAGGCTCCCCCAAGAGACCCAGTACTTC